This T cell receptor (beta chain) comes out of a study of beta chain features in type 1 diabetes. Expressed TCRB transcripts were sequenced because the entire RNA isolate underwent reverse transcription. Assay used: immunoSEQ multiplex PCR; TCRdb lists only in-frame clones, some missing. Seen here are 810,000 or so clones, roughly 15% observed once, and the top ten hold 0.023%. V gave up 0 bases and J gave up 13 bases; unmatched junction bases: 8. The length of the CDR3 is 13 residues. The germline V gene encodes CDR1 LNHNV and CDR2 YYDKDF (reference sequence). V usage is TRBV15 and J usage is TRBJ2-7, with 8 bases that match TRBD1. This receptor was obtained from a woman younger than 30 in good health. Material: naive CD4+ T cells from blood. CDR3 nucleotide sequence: TGTGCCACCAGCAGAGAGGACAGGGCCCCGGTTTACTTC. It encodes CATSREDRAPVYF.